Below are 16 T cell receptor beta chains sequenced from a single sample in a study of beta chain features in type 1 diabetes. No antigen has been identified for these receptors. The study, taken as a whole, reports: Moderately but significantly shorter TCRB CDR3s were found in Type 1 diabetes patients in all four CD4+ subsets.

cDNA synthesis used the whole RNA isolate, giving expressed TCRB sequences. The assay was immunoSEQ multiplex PCR, and TCRdb's table has in-frame clones only and misses some. The repertoire has 600,000 to 700,000 clones, 13% of them found once; the top ten carry approximately 0.022%. The sequencing sample was made of naive CD4+ T cells from blood. These receptors originate from a man aged 18-30 years with type 1 diabetes.

This clone occurred a few times. J is TRBJ2-3 and V is TRBV9; tentatively, D is TRBD2 (5 bases). This CDR3 has 14 residues. Germline CDR1 SGDLS, CDR2 YYNGEE. The V end was cut by 7 bases, the J end by 2 bases, with 14 bases between. DNA of the CDR3: TGTGCCAGCGGGTTGGACTCCCACACAGATACGCAGTATTTT. Protein product: CASGLDSHTDTQYF.

The V call is TRBV27, the J call TRBJ2-7; D is ambiguous. The CDR3 has 14 residues. Germline V CDR1 and CDR2: MNHEY, SMNVEV (reference sequence). Trimming pared 3 bases from V and 3 bases from J, leaving 12 bases between. CDR3 DNA sequence: TGTGCCAGCAGTTTGATAGGGCCCCTCTACGAGCAGTACTTC. It yields the protein CASSLIGPLYEQYF.

This clone came up a few times. The chain has TRBV9 and TRBJ1-1; D ambiguous. V was clipped by 2 bases and J by 0 bases, with 8 bases between them. The CDR3 totals 14 residues. CDR1 and CDR2 from the germline V gene are SGDLS and YYNGEE. The CDR3 reads CASSVSSMNTEAFF. CDR3 bases: TGTGCCAGCAGCGTCAGTTCCATGAACACTGAAGCTTTCTTT.

This clone was observed a handful of times. V is TRBV29-1 and J is TRBJ1-1; D is perhaps TRBD1 (5 bases). The CDR3 runs 13 residues. In germline, CDR1 is SQVTM, CDR2 ANQGSEA. Trimming cost V 8 bases and J 2 bases, with 15 bases left between them. CDR3 nucleotide sequence: TGCAGCACCACGGGACCACTTAACACTGAAGCTTTCTTT. Its protein product is CSTTGPLNTEAFF.

This clone was found a few times. This rearrangement joins TRBV25-1 to TRBJ2-7, with 8 bases matching TRBD1. V lost 6 bases and J lost 6; bases outside the gene matches: 10. The CDR3 runs to 14 residues. CDR1 MGHDK and CDR2 SYGVNS come from the germline V gene. The CDR3 sequence is CASRARGQGSEQYF. CDR3 DNA: TGTGCCAGCAGGGCACGAGGACAGGGCAGCGAGCAGTACTTC.

V usage is TRBV7-9 and J usage is TRBJ1-2; D not resolved. The CDR3 is made up of 14 amino acids. Deletions cut 2 bases from V and 3 bases from J, with 10 bases between. The germline CDR1 and CDR2 sequences are SEHNR and FQNEAQ (reference sequence). CDR3 in amino acids: CASSLMITDYGYTF. DNA of the CDR3: TGTGCCAGCAGCTTAATGATTACAGACTATGGCTACACCTTC.

The chain couples TRBV19 to TRBJ2-2; D gene ambiguous. The CDR3 contains 14 residues. Germline V lookup: CDR1 LNHDA, CDR2 SQIVND (reference sequence). V was trimmed by 4 bases and J by 3 bases, leaving 9 bases between them. The chain's CDR3 is CASSTFRDTGELFF. Written as DNA, the CDR3 is TGTGCCAGTAGTACTTTTCGGGACACCGGGGAGCTGTTTTTT.

This clone occurred a few times. The CDR3 nucleotides read TGTGCCAGCAGTGATTTCAGCGGGGGTATTTTCTATGGCTACACCTTC. Residues: CASSDFSGGIFYGYTF. J is TRBJ1-2 and V is TRBV2, with D possibly TRBD1 on 5 matching bases. Deletions cut 3 bases from V and 4 bases from J, with 18 bases between. The CDR3 totals 16 residues. Germline CDR1 SNHLY, CDR2 FYNNEI.

V and J are TRBV9 and TRBJ2-7; D gene unclear. V was pared by 0 bases and J by 6 bases, with 16 bases between. The CDR3 is 15 amino acids. Germline V gene sequence: CDR1 SGDLS, CDR2 YYNGEE. CDR3 region: CASSVDGRSSGEQYF. CDR3 nucleotides: TGTGCCAGCAGCGTAGATGGACGGTCCTCCGGCGAGCAGTACTTC.

This clone was found a few times. The chain joins TRBV9 to TRBJ2-3, with D perhaps matching TRBD2 (5 bases). Germline values: CDR1 SGDLS, CDR2 YYNGEE. V lost 0 bases to trimming and J lost 2 bases, with 13 bases between them. This CDR3 comprises 16 residues. CDR3 in amino acids: CASSVGERVYTDTQYF. In DNA form, the CDR3 reads TGTGCCAGCAGCGTAGGGGAGAGAGTTTACACAGATACGCAGTATTTT.

V is TRBV5-1 and J is TRBJ1-1; D ambiguous. The CDR3 sequence is 13 residues long. V shed 6 bases and J shed 1 base, with 10 bases lying between them. Germline assignment: CDR1 SGHRS and CDR2 YFSETQ. CDR3 protein: CASKNSPNTEAFF. The DNA of the CDR3 is TGCGCCAGCAAAAACAGTCCGAACACTGAAGCTTTCTTT.

This clone was seen more than once but under ten times. Other DNA sequences from this sample encode an identical CDR3 as well. V and J are TRBV5-1 and TRBJ2-5, with D unclear. Deletions cut 1 base from V and 3 bases from J, with 4 bases between. The CDR3 is 12 residues long. Germline V gene lookup returns CDR1 SGHRS and CDR2 YFSETQ. CDR3 region: CASSLTEETQYF. The CDR3 DNA reads TGCGCCAGCAGCTTGACTGAAGAGACCCAGTACTTC. Complete variable domain (other parts from reference TRBV5-1 and TRBJ2-5): KAGVTQTPRYLIKTRGQQVTLSCSPISGHRSVSWYQQTPGQGLQFLFEYFSETQRNKGNFPGRFSGRQFSNSRSEMNVSTLELGDSALYLCASSLTEETQYFGPGTRLLVL.

This clone was seen a handful of times. The chain carries TRBV30 and TRBJ1-1; D may be TRBD1 (5 bases). The CDR3 sequence is 13 residues long. Germline CDR1 and CDR2: GTSNPN and SVGIG (reference sequence). V lost 8 bases and J lost 1, with 14 bases in between. CDR3 nucleotide sequence: TGTGCCACCGGGGCCCAGGCGAACACTGAAGCTTTCTTT. Translation: CATGAQANTEAFF.

The J gene is TRBJ2-5, the V gene TRBV10-2, with TRBD2 matching over 10 bases. After removal of 6 bases from V and 3 bases from J, the junction contained 1 base not matched to a gene. This CDR3 is built from 13 residues. Germline lookup yields CDR1 WSHSY and CDR2 SAAADI. CDR3 DNA sequence: TGCGCCAGCAGAACTAGCGGGGAAGAGACCCAGTACTTC. It yields the protein CASRTSGEETQYF.

This clone was seen a handful of times. The chain is built from TRBV5-4 and TRBJ2-5; perhaps TRBD1 as D (6 bases). Germline lookup yields CDR1 SGHNT and CDR2 YYREEE (reference sequence). Trimming stripped 4 bases from V and 0 bases from J, with 13 bases between. This CDR3 is built from 15 residues. The CDR3 coding sequence is TGTGCCAGCAGCATCGATCAGGGGTACCAAGAGACCCAGTACTTC. Amino acid sequence: CASSIDQGYQETQYF.

CDR3 in DNA: TGTGCCTGGAGTGTACAAGGGCAGCCCCAGCATTTT. Amino acids: CAWSVQGQPQHF. The chain couples TRBV30 to TRBJ1-5; no definite D call. Trimming left V 0 bases short and J 7 bases short, with 7 bases between. Per the germline V gene, CDR1 is GTSNPN and CDR2 is SVGIG (reference sequence). There are 12 residues in the CDR3.